Below, 17 T cell receptor beta chains from the same sample are listed, as sequenced in a study of OX40 agonist ivuxolimab in advanced cancers. TCRdb's copy holds only in-frame clones and misses some; the assay was immunoSEQ multiplex PCR. The top ten clones hold under 0.95% of a sample with about 94,000 clones, around 91% of them seen once. This sample comprised CD4+ or CD8+ T cells sorted from blood, obtained in a trial of the OX40 agonist ivuxolimab. The receptors here all came from an adult with an advanced solid tumor such as melanoma, head and neck, liver or kidney cancer.

This chain uses TRBV6-5 with TRBJ1-5, with 10 bases fitting TRBD1. V was clipped by 4 bases and J by 6 bases; unmatched bases: 3. The germline V gene has CDR1 MNHEY and CDR2 SVGAGI. The CDR3 is 14 amino acids. The CDR3 region has the DNA TGTGCCAGCAGTTGGACAGGGGGAGGTCAGCCCCAGCATTTT. Protein product: CASSWTGGGQPQHF.

The gene calls are TRBV5-3 and TRBJ2-5, with TRBD2 identical over 9 bases. TRBV5-3 is annotated as an ORF whose role is uncertain. There are 14 residues in the CDR3. V was pared by 4 bases and J by 5 bases, with 6 bases of the junction left unmatched. The CDR3 protein is CARSLISGRETQYF. DNA for the CDR3: TGTGCCAGAAGCCTCATAAGCGGGAGGGAGACCCAGTACTTC.

The chain couples TRBV5-4 to TRBJ2-3, with 9 nucleotides matching TRBD1. Germline CDR1 reads SGHNT; CDR2 reads YYREEE (reference sequence). Trimming at V came to 1 base and at J to 2 bases, leaving 2 bases not matched to a gene. The CDR3 contains 15 residues. DNA of the CDR3: TGTGCCAGCAGCTTGCGGGACAGGGCCACAGATACGCAGTATTTT. The encoded protein is CASSLRDRATDTQYF.

The V call is TRBV19, the J call TRBJ2-1, with 14 bases identical to TRBD2. The germline CDR1 and CDR2 sequences are LNHDA and SQIVND (reference sequence). Trimming took 7 bases from V and 9 from J; bases not matched to a gene: 8. The CDR3 consists of 15 residues. The CDR3 DNA sequence: TGTGCCAGTACCCCGGGACTAGCGGGAGCAGGTGAGCAGTTCTTC. It translates to CASTPGLAGAGEQFF.

The chain combines TRBV5-1 with TRBJ2-5; 8 positions match TRBD1. The CDR3 has 15 residues. The V and J ends lost 4 bases and 4 bases, in that order; junction bases with no gene match: 9. Germline values: CDR1 SGHRS, CDR2 YFSETQ. CDR3 bases: TGCGCCAGCAGCCTACTACGGACAGGGAGAGAGACCCAGTACTTC. This encodes CASSLLRTGRETQYF.

The gene calls are TRBV27 and TRBJ2-7, with D maybe TRBD2 (6 bases). This CDR3 region has 14 residues. Trimming took 4 bases from V and 0 from J, leaving 10 bases between them. The V gene's germline CDR1 is MNHEY and CDR2 SMNVEV (reference sequence). The CDR3 is CASSSWGDSYEQYF. Here the CDR3 DNA reads TGTGCCAGCAGTTCCTGGGGGGACTCCTACGAGCAGTACTTC.

The V call is TRBV6-1, the J call TRBJ2-3; D may correspond to TRBD1 or TRBD2 (5 bases each). CDR3 length: 12 residues. Germline CDR1 MNHNS, CDR2 SASEGT. Trimming left V 6 bases short and J 2 bases short, with 6 bases between. The CDR3 nucleotides are TGTGCCAGCAGGGGGGACACAGATACGCAGTATTTT. This encodes CASRGDTDTQYF.

The genes are TRBV7-8 and TRBJ2-2; a weak D match, TRBD2 (6 bases). Germline loops: CDR1 SGHVS, CDR2 FQNEAQ. The V end was cut by 0 bases, the J end by 8 bases, with 10 bases between. The CDR3 sequence is 14 residues long. The CDR3 reads CASSLAGGSGELFF. The CDR3 nucleotides read TGTGCCAGCAGCTTAGCAGGAGGGTCTGGGGAGCTGTTTTTT.

The chain is built from TRBV25-1 and TRBJ2-3; TRBD2 matches at 7 bases. Germline CDR1 and CDR2: MGHDK and SYGVNS. This CDR3 is built from 13 residues. V gave up 4 bases and J gave up 4 bases; unmatched junction bases: 2. The CDR3 region is CASSGEGSDTQYF. The DNA of the CDR3 is TGTGCCAGCAGTGGGGAGGGGTCAGATACGCAGTATTTT.

The chain uses TRBV28 and TRBJ2-2; a weak D match, TRBD2 (5 bases). V dropped 6 bases and J dropped 3 bases, with 14 bases sitting between them. The CDR3 extends over 15 amino acids. CDR1 MDHEN and CDR2 SYDVKM come from the germline V gene. CDR3 in amino acids: CASRAEREYTGELFF. In nucleotides, the CDR3 is TGTGCCAGCAGGGCGGAAAGGGAGTACACCGGGGAGCTGTTTTTT.

CDR3: CASSLAAPSSGIETQYF. The CDR3 coding sequence is TGTGCCAGCAGTTTAGCTGCCCCCTCTAGCGGGATTGAGACCCAGTACTTC. The gene calls are TRBV27 and TRBJ2-5; 9 positions match TRBD2. The J segment lost 5 bases and the V segment lost 2 bases, leaving 12 bases of the junction unmatched. CDR1 is MNHEY, CDR2 SMNVEV, per germline (reference sequence). The CDR3 runs to 17 residues.

This chain uses TRBV25-1 with TRBJ2-1, with TRBD1 identical over 7 bases. This CDR3 has 13 residues. The J segment lost 10 bases and the V segment lost 2 bases, leaving 5 bases of the junction unmatched. The germline V gene encodes CDR1 MGHDK and CDR2 SYGVNS. The CDR3 loop reads CASSEHRGQEQFF. Here the CDR3 DNA reads TGTGCCAGCAGTGAACACAGGGGCCAAGAGCAGTTCTTC.

This chain links TRBV6-1 with TRBJ2-7; 11 bases align to TRBD1. The CDR3 is 15 amino acids. J gave up 4 bases and V 7 bases, and 9 bases lay outside the gene matches. CDR1 is MNHNS and CDR2 is SASEGT in the germline V gene. The DNA of the CDR3 is TGTGCCAGCACCGAAAGGACAGGGGGCTTTTACGAGCAGTACTTC. Translated, it gives CASTERTGGFYEQYF.

This clone occurred once. The rearrangement joins TRBV7-9 to TRBJ2-5; D uncertain. Germline loops: CDR1 SEHNR, CDR2 FQNEAQ (reference sequence). V shed 1 base and J shed 5 bases, with 20 bases lying between them. The CDR3 is made up of 17 amino acids. The CDR3 region is CASSLDPFQMSGETQYF. The DNA of the CDR3 is TGTGCCAGCAGCTTAGACCCTTTCCAGATGTCCGGCGAGACCCAGTACTTC.

In this sample, this clone turned up a few times. CDR3 nucleotides: TGCGCCAGCAGCCAAGTTGATATGGGACTAGTCACTGAAGCTTTCTTT. Protein: CASSQVDMGLVTEAFF. The chain has TRBV4-1 and TRBJ1-1; the D gene is possibly TRBD1 (5 bases). V lost 1 base, J lost 4 bases, and 16 bases lay in between. The CDR3 spans 16 residues. Germline assignment: CDR1 MGHRA and CDR2 YSYEKL.

This clone came up once. The chain links TRBV20-1 to TRBJ2-7; 10 bases line up with TRBD1. The CDR3 loop spans 11 amino acids. Germline V CDR1 and CDR2: DFQATT, SNEGSKA (reference sequence). The trim removed 7 bases at V and 5 bases at J, leaving 2 bases unmatched. This CDR3 is CSGDRGNEQYF. CDR3 in DNA: TGCAGTGGGGACAGGGGAAACGAGCAGTACTTC.

CDR3 in amino acids: CASSLRNTPTNGQYF. The CDR3 DNA is TGTGCCAGCAGCTTACGGAACACACCTACGAATGGGCAGTACTTC. The chain recombines TRBV7-3 with TRBJ2-7; no firm D call. V shed 2 bases and J shed 9 bases, with 20 bases lying between them. There are 15 residues in the CDR3. From germline, CDR1 is SGHTA and CDR2 FQGTGA.